The next 27 T cell receptor beta chains were all read from a single sample in a study of shared clonotypes between healthy human individuals. Profiling relied on immunoSEQ multiplex PCR, and the TCRdb table lists in-frame clones only, not all of them. The sample has under 2,000,000 clones, around 96% seen once. Naive CD8 cells lacked CD45RO, underwent positive selection for CCR7 and left out terminally differentiated effector memory CD45RA+ cells. The sample comprised naive CD8+ T cells sorted from blood. Receptors were obtained from a man aged 18 to 30 in good health.

The V gene is TRBV9, the J gene TRBJ2-3; 12 bases match TRBD2. CDR3 length: 16 amino acids. CDR1 is SGDLS, CDR2 YYNGEE, per germline. V lost 5 bases and J lost 4; bases outside the gene matches: 8. CDR3 loop: CASRIRLAGAPDTQYF. The DNA for the CDR3 is TGTGCCAGCAGGATTAGACTAGCGGGAGCCCCAGATACGCAGTATTTT.

This clone has a single count. The chain recombines TRBV7-2 with TRBJ2-1; D may match TRBD1 or TRBD2 (5 bases each). This CDR3 is built from 14 residues. Germline assignment: CDR1 SGHTA and CDR2 FQGNSA. The germline V and J ends were trimmed by 5 bases and 5 bases, with 13 bases remaining between them. The CDR3 coding sequence is TGTGCCAGCAGCCCCCCGGGACCCAACAATGAGCAGTTCTTC. This gives the protein CASSPPGPNNEQFF.

As to this clone: The sample contains more than one DNA sequence encoding this CDR3. The chain recombines TRBV6-1 with TRBJ2-7; D possibly corresponds to TRBD2 (5 bases). This CDR3 has 12 amino acids. CDR1 MNHNS and CDR2 SASEGT come from the germline V gene. V lost 6 bases to trimming and J lost 4 bases, with 10 bases between them. The CDR3 nucleotides are TGTGCCAGCAGCGATCCGGGGTACGAGCAGTACTTC. Its protein product is CASSDPGYEQYF.

V usage is TRBV27 and J usage is TRBJ2-7, with D perhaps matching TRBD1 or TRBD2 (6 bases each). With 9 bases removed from V and 2 bases from J, the gap between germline ends came to 17 bases. Germline V gene sequence: CDR1 MNHEY, CDR2 SMNVEV (reference sequence). The CDR3 contains 14 residues. The DNA of the CDR3 is TGTGCCAGTGGGGGTGCAGGGGAGGCCTACGAGCAGTACTTC. Protein sequence: CASGGAGEAYEQYF.

This chain connects TRBV7-9 to TRBJ2-3; 12 bases align to TRBD1. This CDR3 has 19 amino acids. CDR1 SEHNR and CDR2 FQNEAQ come from the germline V gene (reference sequence). V lost 4 bases and J lost 1; bases outside the gene matches: 12. CDR3 sequence (DNA): TGTGCCAGCAGCTGTTGGGGACAGGGGGCATTGCTTTGCACAGATACGCAGTATTTT. Amino acid sequence: CASSCWGQGALLCTDTQYF.

In nucleotides, the CDR3 is TGTGCCAGCAGTTACTCCTCAGCGGGGCCCTCCAATGAGCAGTTCTTC. Residues: CASSYSSAGPSNEQFF. The chain uses TRBV6-6 and TRBJ2-1; 7 bases line up with TRBD2. V shed 0 bases and J 6 bases; nucleotides not matched to a gene: 8. Germline assignment: CDR1 MNHNY and CDR2 SVGAGI (reference sequence). The CDR3 has 16 amino acids.

This rearrangement joins TRBV19 to TRBJ2-7; 10 nucleotides line up with TRBD2. Losses at the gene ends were 1 base for V and 7 bases for J; bases not matched to a gene: 7. CDR3 length: 15 amino acids. Germline loops: CDR1 LNHDA, CDR2 SQIVND (reference sequence). The DNA for the CDR3 is TGTGCCAGTAGTATAGGAAGCGGGAGGGCCGGTGAGCAGTACTTC. This codes for CASSIGSGRAGEQYF. Full variable domain (missing parts from reference TRBV19 and TRBJ2-7): DGGITQSPKYLFRKEGQNVTLSCEQNLNHDAMYWYRQDPGQGLRLIYYSQIVNDFQKGDIAEGYSVSREKKESFPLTVTSAQKNPTAFYLCASSIGSGRAGEQYFGPGTRLTVT.

The CDR3: CASSYSNVGTAYGYTF. The CDR3 DNA sequence: TGTGCCAGCAGTTACTCGAATGTTGGGACAGCCTATGGCTACACCTTC. The J gene is TRBJ1-2, the V gene TRBV6-5; TRBD1 matches 7 bases. Per germline, CDR1 MNHEY and CDR2 SVGAGI. The trim removed 0 bases at V and 4 bases at J, leaving 8 bases unmatched. The CDR3 spans 16 residues.

The chain couples TRBV4-2 to TRBJ2-1; 8 bases align to TRBD2. With 0 bases clipped from V and 9 bases from J, the junction kept 7 bases outside the gene matches. CDR1 is LGHNA and CDR2 is YNFKEQ in the germline V gene. The CDR3 loop spans 15 amino acids. The CDR3 here is CASSQELGLVSEQFF. CDR3 sequence (DNA): TGTGCCAGCAGCCAAGAGTTGGGACTAGTTAGTGAGCAGTTCTTC.

The chain uses TRBV28 and TRBJ1-4; D unresolved. Looked up from germline, CDR1 is MDHEN and CDR2 is SYDVKM. The germline V and J ends were trimmed by 8 bases and 2 bases, with 12 bases remaining between them. The CDR3 is 14 residues long. The CDR3 spells CASSLGGTNEKLFF. CDR3 nucleotides: TGTGCCAGCTCTTTGGGTGGCACTAATGAAAAACTGTTTTTT.

As concerns this clone: Different DNA sequences within this sample yield the same CDR3. J is TRBJ2-1 and V is TRBV29-1; D may correspond to TRBD1 or TRBD2 (5 bases each). CDR1 is SQVTM and CDR2 is ANQGSEA in the germline V gene. Trimming took off 0 bases at V and 8 bases at J, with 8 bases between the two ends. This CDR3 is 12 amino acids long. The CDR3 nucleotides are TGCAGCGTTGAAGATCTGGGGGATGAGCAGTTCTTC. Translation gives CSVEDLGDEQFF.

This rearrangement joins TRBV30 to TRBJ1-5; D possibly corresponds to TRBD1 (5 bases). The CDR3 spans 14 residues. The germline V gene encodes CDR1 GTSNPN and CDR2 SVGIG (reference sequence). V was pared by 2 bases and J by 0 bases, with 8 bases between. CDR3 in DNA: TGTGCCTGGAGTCAGGGAAATAGCAATCAGCCCCAGCATTTT. Protein: CAWSQGNSNQPQHF. Full variable domain (remainder filled in from reference TRBV30 and TRBJ1-5): SQTIHQWPATLVQPVGSPLSLECTVEGTSNPNLYWYRQAAGRGLQLLFYSVGIGQISSEVPQNLSASRPQDRQFILSSKKLLLSDSGFYLCAWSQGNSNQPQHFGDGTRLSIL.

The rearrangement joins TRBV4-2 to TRBJ2-7; possible D gene TRBD2, 5 bases. Trimming cost V 4 bases and J 5 bases, with 15 bases left between them. Germline V gene sequence: CDR1 LGHNA, CDR2 YNFKEQ. The CDR3 sequence is 14 residues long. The CDR3 region is CASSLQIVGDEQYF. The DNA for the CDR3 is TGTGCCAGCAGCCTTCAAATTGTCGGGGACGAGCAGTACTTC.

The rearrangement joins TRBV2 to TRBJ1-3; D is unclear. Germline CDR1 SNHLY, CDR2 FYNNEI. This CDR3 comprises 15 residues. With 5 bases removed from V and 0 bases from J, the gap between germline ends came to 11 bases. The CDR3 bases are TGTGCCAGCAGTTCTGACACGGACTCTGGAAACACCATATATTTT. Its protein product is CASSSDTDSGNTIYF. Filled out from reference TRBV2 and TRBJ1-3, the complete variable domain reads EPEVTQTPSHQVTQMGQEVILRCVPISNHLYFYWYRQILGQKVEFLVSFYNNEISEKSEIFDDQFSVERPDGSNFTLKIRSTKLEDSAMYFCASSSDTDSGNTIYFGEGSWLTVV.

The chain carries TRBV12-5 and TRBJ2-1; TRBD2 matches 13 bases. This CDR3 spans 15 amino acids. The germline V gene has CDR1 LGHNT and CDR2 FRNRAP. Trimming cost V 7 bases and J 5 bases; bases outside gene matches: 5. The CDR3, as DNA: TGTGCTAGTGCCCCCGGACTAGCGGGAGACAATGAGCAGTTCTTC. Protein: CASAPGLAGDNEQFF.

The chain joins TRBV28 to TRBJ2-7; possible D gene TRBD1, 6 bases. Germline CDR1 reads MDHEN; CDR2 reads SYDVKM. V shed 8 bases and J shed 3 bases, with 23 bases lying between them. The CDR3 is made up of 16 amino acids. The CDR3 DNA reads TGTGCCAGCCGTATGGCAGGCGGAGAGGGGGTCTACGAGCAGTACTTC. This gives the protein CASRMAGGEGVYEQYF.

The chain is built from TRBV21-1 and TRBJ2-3; no DNA check was done on the table's D call, TRBD2. TRBV21-1 counts as a pseudogene. CDR3 length: 14 residues. CDR3 DNA sequence: TGTGCCAGCACCCCGGGGGGGGAGGCAGATACGCAGTATTTT. Translating gives CASTPGGEADTQYF.

This clone was seen a single time. This sequence joins TRBV30 and TRBJ1-2, with D uncertain. In germline, CDR1 is GTSNPN, CDR2 SVGIG (reference sequence). The CDR3 covers 13 residues. V gave up 0 bases and J gave up 5 bases, with 10 bases separating them. The CDR3 DNA sequence: TGTGCCTGGAGTGTGGCAGGTGGTTATGGCTACACCTTC. The encoded protein is CAWSVAGGYGYTF.

This chain uses TRBV25-1 with TRBJ2-4, with a possible D match to TRBD1 (6 bases). The CDR3 contains 14 residues. V was trimmed by 1 base and J by 8 bases, leaving 12 bases between them. Germline lookup yields CDR1 MGHDK and CDR2 SYGVNS. This CDR3 is CASSEFQGQDIQYF. The CDR3 coding sequence is TGTGCCAGCAGTGAATTTCAGGGGCAGGACATTCAGTACTTC. Looking up the rest from reference TRBV25-1 and TRBJ2-4 gives the full variable domain: EADIYQTPRYLVIGTGKKITLECSQTMGHDKMYWYQQDPGMELHLIHYSYGVNSTEKGDLSSESTVSRIRTEHFPLTLESARPSHTSQYLCASSEFQGQDIQYFGAGTRLSVL.

For this clone: The identical CDR3 is also encoded by other nucleotide sequences in the sample. The chain links TRBV27 to TRBJ1-5; the D gene is possibly TRBD1 (6 bases). V was pared by 6 bases and J by 4 bases, with 7 bases between. The CDR3 consists of 12 residues. Germline V gene data show CDR1 as MNHEY and CDR2 as SMNVEV (reference sequence). The CDR3 DNA follows: TGTGCCAGCAGGCAGGGGAATCAGCCCCAGCATTTT. Residues: CASRQGNQPQHF.

About this clone itself: Other DNA sequences in the same sample also yield this CDR3. The rearrangement joins TRBV4-3 to TRBJ2-2, with D possibly matching TRBD1 (6 bases). Germline V CDR1 and CDR2: LGHNA, YSLEER. This CDR3 region has 14 residues. Trimming cost V 0 bases and J 5 bases, with 7 bases left between them. As DNA, the CDR3 is TGCGCCAGCAGCCAAGACAGGGGAACCGGGGAGCTGTTTTTT. It is translated as CASSQDRGTGELFF.

The CDR3 here is CASSLFIQGSGNTIYF. The CDR3 nucleotides read TGTGCCAGCAGCCTCTTCATTCAAGGATCTGGAAACACCATATATTTT. The J gene is TRBJ1-3, the V gene TRBV5-4; D remains unclear. V was clipped by 4 bases and J by 1 base, with 15 bases between them. This CDR3 is 16 amino acids long. Germline CDR1 and CDR2: SGHNT and YYREEE (reference sequence).

This clone has only one observation. This chain uses TRBV11-2 with TRBJ2-5, with D unclear. The germline gives CDR1 SGHAT, CDR2 FQNNGV. The CDR3 covers 11 residues. Trimming took 6 bases from V and 5 from J, leaving 7 bases between them. CDR3 DNA sequence: TGTGCCAGCAGGCAGTGGGAGACCCAGTACTTC. Translation gives CASRQWETQYF.

This sequence joins TRBV2 and TRBJ2-5, with unresolved D. CDR3 size: 13 residues. Germline loops: CDR1 SNHLY, CDR2 FYNNEI. V lost 3 bases to trimming and J lost 4 bases, with 9 bases between them. This CDR3 is CASSDVLIETQYF. CDR3 coding DNA: TGTGCCAGCAGTGATGTATTAATAGAGACCCAGTACTTC.

The chain recombines TRBV29-1 with TRBJ2-7, with TRBD1 identical over 9 bases. Germline V gene sequence: CDR1 SQVTM, CDR2 ANQGSEA. Trimming removed 6 bases from V and 4 bases from J; junction bases left unmatched: 7. The CDR3 runs to 13 residues. The CDR3 sequence is CSVADRGKYEQYF. The CDR3 DNA follows: TGCAGCGTAGCGGACAGGGGAAAATACGAGCAGTACTTC.

The chain joins TRBV6-6 to TRBJ1-6, with D maybe TRBD1 (6 bases). There are 14 residues in the CDR3. V was clipped by 0 bases and J by 9 bases, with 9 bases between them. Looked up from germline, CDR1 is MNHNY and CDR2 is SVGAGI (reference sequence). In DNA, the CDR3 is TGTGCCAGCAGTTACTCGGGGGGCGGTTCACCCCTCCACTTT. Residues: CASSYSGGGSPLHF.

The rearrangement uses TRBV4-1 and TRBJ2-1; TRBD2 matches 10 bases. With V trimmed by 1 base and J by 9 bases, 6 bases remained unmatched. There are 15 residues in the CDR3. From germline, CDR1 is MGHRA and CDR2 YSYEKL. Written as DNA, the CDR3 is TGCGCCAGCAGCCAAGGGGCTAGCGGGAGTAGTGAGCAGTTCTTC. Amino acid sequence: CASSQGASGSSEQFF.